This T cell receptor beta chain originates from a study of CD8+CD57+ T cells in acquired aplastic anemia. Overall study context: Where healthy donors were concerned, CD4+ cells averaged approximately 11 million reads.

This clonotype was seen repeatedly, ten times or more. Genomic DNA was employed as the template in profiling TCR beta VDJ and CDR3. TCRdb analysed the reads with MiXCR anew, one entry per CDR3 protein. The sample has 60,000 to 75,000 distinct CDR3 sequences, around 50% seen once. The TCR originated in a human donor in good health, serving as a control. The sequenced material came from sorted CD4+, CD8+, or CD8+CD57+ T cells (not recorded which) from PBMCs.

The CDR3 sequence: CASRAGGSGMNYNEQFF. For the CDR3, the DNA is TGTGCCAGCAGGGCTGGGGGTAGCGGGATGAACTACAATGAGCAGTTCTTC. The chain has TRBV11-2 and TRBJ2-1; 8 bases fit TRBD2. Germline V gene lookup returns CDR1 SGHAT and CDR2 FQNNGV. Trimming removed 6 bases from V and 3 bases from J; junction bases left unmatched: 13. This CDR3 contains 17 residues.